The 26 T cell receptor beta chains below all came from one sample that was sequenced in a study of spatial heterogeneity in lung cancer. Using its own MiXCR run on the 5' RACE reads, TCRdb lists one record per CDR3 protein. The sample holds around 100,000 distinct CDR3 sequences, roughly 4.5% seen once. Their target antigens are unknown. Study findings and constraints: Tracking of tumor mutation counts was seen in expanded intratumoral alpha and beta TCR counts.

The time point is: sample taken at primary tumor resection. This material consisted of lung tumor tissue, taken at surgery. The receptors were sampled from a male donor with early-stage non-small cell lung cancer.

This clonotype was found many times. The V gene is TRBV7-9, the J gene TRBJ2-5, with 8 bases aligning to TRBD1. Germline V lookup: CDR1 SEHNR, CDR2 FQNEAQ (reference sequence). Trimming cost V 2 bases and J 6 bases; bases outside gene matches: 14. The CDR3 length is 17 residues. The CDR3 DNA reads TGTGCCAGCAGCTTATTCCCTTTCAATCAGGGGGCGAAGACCCAGTACTTC. As protein: CASSLFPFNQGAKTQYF. Combining the CDR3 with reference TRBV7-9 and TRBJ2-5 gives the whole variable domain DTGVSQNPRHKITKRGQNVTFRCDPISEHNRLYWYRQTLGQGPEFLTYFQNEAQLEKSRLLSDRFSAERPKGSFSTLEIQRTEQGDSAMYLCASSLFPFNQGAKTQYFGPGTRLLVL.

This clonotype was counted only a few times. The CDR3 region is CAWSGTSNTEAFF. DNA of the CDR3: TGTGCCTGGAGTGGGACTTCGAACACTGAAGCTTTCTTT. This chain joins TRBV30 and TRBJ1-1; D is ambiguous. CDR3 length equals 13 residues. The V end was cut by 1 base, the J end by 1 base, with 7 bases between. From germline, CDR1 is GTSNPN and CDR2 SVGIG (reference sequence). Complete variable domain (other parts from reference TRBV30 and TRBJ1-1): SQTIHQWPATLVQPVGSPLSLECTVEGTSNPNLYWYRQAAGRGLQLLFYSVGIGQISSEVPQNLSASRPQDRQFILSSKKLLLSDSGFYLCAWSGTSNTEAFFGQGTRLTVV.

This clonotype was picked up many times. The chain has TRBV6-5 and TRBJ1-1; D call uncertain. Looked up from germline, CDR1 is MNHEY and CDR2 is SVGAGI. The CDR3 is 16 residues long. Trimming stripped 3 bases from V and 3 bases from J, with 17 bases between. The CDR3, as DNA: TGTGCCAGCAGTTATCTTTGGACCTCGTTACACACTGAAGCTTTCTTT. This codes for CASSYLWTSLHTEAFF.

J is TRBJ2-5 and V is TRBV6-6; 8 positions agree with TRBD2. There are 15 residues in the CDR3. Germline V lookup: CDR1 MNHNY, CDR2 SVGAGI (reference sequence). J gave up 3 bases and V 6 bases, and 9 bases lay outside the gene matches. For the CDR3, the DNA is TGTGCCAGCAGCCAACGGACTAGCACGAAAGAGACCCAGTACTTC. This encodes CASSQRTSTKETQYF.

This clonotype was observed at least ten times. The V and J genes are TRBV5-1 and TRBJ1-1; TRBD1 is a possible D gene (6 bases). Deletions cut 5 bases from V and 1 base from J, with 9 bases between. Germline CDR1 SGHRS, CDR2 YFSETQ. This CDR3 is 13 amino acids long. The CDR3 bases are TGCGCCAGCAGGGAACAGGGGAACACTGAAGCTTTCTTT. Translation gives CASREQGNTEAFF.

This clonotype has at least ten counts. The chain carries TRBV10-2 and TRBJ2-5; D remains unclear. V dropped 0 bases and J dropped 7 bases, with 9 bases sitting between them. The CDR3 has 13 residues. Germline lookup yields CDR1 WSHSY and CDR2 SAAADI. CDR3 nucleotides: TGCGCCAGCAGTGAGTCACGCCTGGGGACCCAGTACTTC. This translates into CASSESRLGTQYF.

This clonotype was seen at least ten times. The chain uses TRBV6-6 and TRBJ1-5, with D unclear. This CDR3 has 16 amino acids. Germline CDR1 reads MNHNY; CDR2 reads SVGAGI (reference sequence). Trimming removed 2 bases from V and 1 base from J, with 12 bases in between. This CDR3 is CASSYMDQASNQPQHF. CDR3 bases: TGTGCCAGCAGTTACATGGACCAGGCCAGCAATCAGCCCCAGCATTTT.

This clonotype was counted only a few times. CDR3 region: CASSERVSYEQYF. The CDR3 DNA reads as TGTGCCAGCAGTGAAAGGGTTTCCTACGAGCAGTACTTC. The chain carries TRBV2 and TRBJ2-7, with D uncertain. The CDR3 covers 13 residues. V gave up 2 bases and J gave up 1 base, with 6 bases separating them. In germline, CDR1 is SNHLY, CDR2 FYNNEI. Looking up the rest from reference TRBV2 and TRBJ2-7 gives the full variable domain: EPEVTQTPSHQVTQMGQEVILRCVPISNHLYFYWYRQILGQKVEFLVSFYNNEISEKSEIFDDQFSVERPDGSNFTLKIRSTKLEDSAMYFCASSERVSYEQYFGPGTRLTVT.

This clonotype was detected many times. The chain is built from TRBV6-6 and TRBJ2-7; 14 nucleotides match TRBD2. CDR1 and CDR2 from the germline V gene are MNHNY and SVGAGI (reference sequence). V trimming: 5 bases; J trimming: 3 bases; junction bases outside the gene matches: 6. The CDR3 extends over 16 amino acids. The CDR3 bases are TGTGCCAGCAGTCACGGGGGGACTAGCGGGAGCTACGAGCAGTACTTC. Its protein is CASSHGGTSGSYEQYF.

The table lists this clonotype with many counts. The chain is built from TRBV7-9 and TRBJ2-7; 9 nucleotides match TRBD2. Germline CDR1 is SEHNR and CDR2 is FQNEAQ (reference sequence). J was trimmed by 4 bases and V by 5 bases; bases with no gene match: 24. The CDR3 loop spans 20 amino acids. This CDR3 reads CASSGKSRDISGSGGYEQYF. CDR3 nucleotides: TGTGCCAGCAGCGGGAAGTCCCGGGACATTAGCGGGAGCGGAGGTTACGAGCAGTACTTC. The entire variable domain, with the rest obtained from reference TRBV7-9 and TRBJ2-7, is as follows: DTGVSQNPRHKITKRGQNVTFRCDPISEHNRLYWYRQTLGQGPEFLTYFQNEAQLEKSRLLSDRFSAERPKGSFSTLEIQRTEQGDSAMYLCASSGKSRDISGSGGYEQYFGPGTRLTVT.

Only a few counts were recorded for this clonotype. This chain connects TRBV6-2 or TRBV6-3 to TRBJ2-1; 9 bases map to TRBD2. Losses at the gene ends were 6 bases for V and 4 bases for J; bases not matched to a gene: 7. From germline, CDR1 is MNHEY and CDR2 SVGEGT. This CDR3 is 15 amino acids long. The CDR3: CASSPGLALYNEQFF. The CDR3 region has the DNA TGTGCCAGCAGCCCCGGACTAGCGCTTTACAATGAGCAGTTCTTC.

This clonotype came up many times. The chain carries TRBV7-9 and TRBJ2-7, with D possibly being TRBD1 or TRBD2 (5 bases each). Germline V gene sequence: CDR1 SEHNR, CDR2 FQNEAQ (reference sequence). V was trimmed by 1 base and J by 7 bases, leaving 17 bases between them. The CDR3 has 15 residues. In DNA form, the CDR3 reads TGTGCCAGCAGCTTAGACAGGCGGGTGTCAGAAGAGCAGTACTTC. Translated, it gives CASSLDRRVSEEQYF.

This clonotype came up a few times. This rearrangement joins TRBV2 to TRBJ1-1, with 7 bases that match TRBD1. The CDR3 runs 15 residues. Losses at the gene ends were 7 bases for V and 3 bases for J; bases not matched to a gene: 11. From germline, CDR1 is SNHLY and CDR2 FYNNEI. The CDR3: CASTYLAQGDTEAFF. The CDR3 region has the DNA TGTGCCAGCACATACCTCGCCCAGGGGGACACTGAAGCTTTCTTT.

The chain joins TRBV5-1 to TRBJ1-1, with a tentative D call TRBD1 (5 bases). The CDR3 has 13 amino acids. V was trimmed by 5 bases and J by 3 bases, leaving 11 bases between them. In germline, CDR1 is SGHRS, CDR2 YFSETQ. In DNA form, the CDR3 reads TGCGCCAGCAGGTCAACAGGATACACTGAAGCTTTCTTT. Residues: CASRSTGYTEAFF.

This clonotype appeared many times. The V gene is TRBV12-3 or TRBV12-4, the J gene TRBJ2-5; 9 nucleotides match TRBD2. This CDR3 contains 15 residues. The junction had 5 bases not matched to a gene; V was cut back by 3 bases and J by 3 bases. The CDR3 spells CASSFHSSGEETQYF. The CDR3 DNA sequence: TGTGCCAGCAGTTTCCATTCTAGCGGGGAAGAGACCCAGTACTTC.

This clonotype occurred a few times. This chain connects TRBV27 to TRBJ1-1; D uncertain. From germline, CDR1 is MNHEY and CDR2 SMNVEV (reference sequence). V was trimmed by 8 bases and J by 2 bases, leaving 15 bases between them. This CDR3 spans 14 amino acids. The CDR3 sequence: CASRKALGNTEAFF. The CDR3 region has the DNA TGTGCCAGCCGGAAGGCCTTAGGTAACACTGAAGCTTTCTTT.

The gene calls are TRBV10-3 and TRBJ1-5; the D is unclear. This CDR3 spans 13 amino acids. Germline-derived CDR1 and CDR2 are ENHRY and SYGVKD. Deletions cut 6 bases from V and 6 bases from J, with 12 bases between. The CDR3 loop reads CAIREGVGQPQHF. CDR3 nucleotides: TGTGCCATCAGGGAGGGTGTGGGTCAGCCCCAGCATTTT.

This clonotype was detected many times. The chain links TRBV29-1 to TRBJ2-3; 8 positions match TRBD2. J was trimmed by 3 bases and V by 8 bases; bases with no gene match: 10. Germline-derived CDR1 and CDR2 are SQVTM and ANQGSEA. This CDR3 has 14 amino acids. The CDR3 sequence: CSTGGSGSTDTQYF. The DNA of the CDR3 is TGCAGCACCGGGGGGAGCGGGAGTACAGATACGCAGTATTTT.

This clonotype appeared many times. The rearrangement uses TRBV12-3 or TRBV12-4 and TRBJ1-1; D gene ambiguous. This CDR3 contains 13 residues. V was trimmed by 7 bases and J by 10 bases, leaving 19 bases between them. The CDR3 is CASTFWPQEGAFF. The CDR3 DNA is TGTGCCAGCACCTTCTGGCCCCAGGAGGGAGCTTTCTTT.

Many counts were recorded for this clonotype. The J gene is TRBJ2-3, the V gene TRBV30, with 9 bases lining up with TRBD2. Germline values: CDR1 GTSNPN, CDR2 SVGIG (reference sequence). The ends lost 4 bases at V and 4 bases at J; junction bases unmatched: 6. The CDR3 extends over 14 amino acids. The CDR3 DNA sequence: TGTGCCTGGACCATAGCGGGAGTGGCAGATACGCAGTATTTT. It is translated as CAWTIAGVADTQYF.

This chain links TRBV7-9 with TRBJ2-1; D tentatively fits TRBD1 or TRBD2 (5 bases each). Trimming took 3 bases from V and 8 from J, leaving 17 bases between them. In germline, CDR1 is SEHNR, CDR2 FQNEAQ (reference sequence). The CDR3 extends over 15 amino acids. The CDR3 protein is CASSFGRVGVDEQFF. Here the CDR3 DNA reads TGTGCCAGCAGCTTTGGCAGGGTCGGGGTCGATGAGCAGTTCTTC. Supplemented by reference TRBV7-9 and TRBJ2-1, the full variable domain reads DTGVSQNPRHKITKRGQNVTFRCDPISEHNRLYWYRQTLGQGPEFLTYFQNEAQLEKSRLLSDRFSAERPKGSFSTLEIQRTEQGDSAMYLCASSFGRVGVDEQFFGPGTRLTVL.

This clonotype was detected ten times or more. This chain links TRBV25-1 with TRBJ1-1; D gene ambiguous. Germline values: CDR1 MGHDK, CDR2 SYGVNS. The CDR3 is 15 residues long. The ends were cut back, 6 bases at V and 4 bases at J, with 18 bases in the middle. CDR3 coding DNA: TGTGCCAGCAGGGGCTCGGGCGGTGTGGGCACTGAAGCTTTCTTT. Its protein product is CASRGSGGVGTEAFF. The full variable domain, in which reference TRBV25-1 and TRBJ1-1 provide the parts outside the CDR3, is EADIYQTPRYLVIGTGKKITLECSQTMGHDKMYWYQQDPGMELHLIHYSYGVNSTEKGDLSSESTVSRIRTEHFPLTLESARPSHTSQYLCASRGSGGVGTEAFFGQGTRLTVV.

Regarding this clonotype: A read error may be the cause here, since a much bigger clone is one base away. V usage is TRBV28 and J usage is TRBJ1-1, with 7 positions matching TRBD1. The CDR3 extends over 11 amino acids. The germline gives CDR1 MDHEN, CDR2 SYDVKM. As DNA, the CDR3 is TGTGCCTTACAGGGGCACACTGGAGCTTTCTTT. The encoded protein is CALQGHTGAFF.

This clonotype was seen many times. CDR3 protein: CASRGIDSYTF. The CDR3 DNA reads TGTGCCAGCAGAGGAATAGATAGCTACACCTTC. V is TRBV9 and J is TRBJ1-2; no clear D gene. The germline gives CDR1 SGDLS, CDR2 YYNGEE. The CDR3 runs to 11 residues. The germline V and J ends were trimmed by 5 bases and 9 bases, with 11 bases remaining between them.

The rearrangement uses TRBV6-1 and TRBJ1-5; D is perhaps TRBD1 (5 bases). Trimming removed 2 bases from V and 4 bases from J, with 21 bases in between. The CDR3 runs 18 residues. Germline V gene lookup returns CDR1 MNHNS and CDR2 SASEGT. Here the CDR3 reads CASSERDLLYGGNQPQHF. The CDR3 region has the DNA TGTGCCAGCAGTGAACGAGACTTACTTTATGGGGGTAATCAGCCCCAGCATTTT.

This clonotype has a count of ten or more. The genes are TRBV20-1 and TRBJ2-7; no definite D call. The ends were cut back, 0 bases at V and 2 bases at J, with 14 bases in the middle. The CDR3 has 15 amino acids. Looked up from germline, CDR1 is DFQATT and CDR2 is SNEGSKA (reference sequence). In nucleotides, the CDR3 is TGCAGTGCTAGAGATTTGGGGAAATACCCCTACGAGCAGTACTTC. As protein: CSARDLGKYPYEQYF.